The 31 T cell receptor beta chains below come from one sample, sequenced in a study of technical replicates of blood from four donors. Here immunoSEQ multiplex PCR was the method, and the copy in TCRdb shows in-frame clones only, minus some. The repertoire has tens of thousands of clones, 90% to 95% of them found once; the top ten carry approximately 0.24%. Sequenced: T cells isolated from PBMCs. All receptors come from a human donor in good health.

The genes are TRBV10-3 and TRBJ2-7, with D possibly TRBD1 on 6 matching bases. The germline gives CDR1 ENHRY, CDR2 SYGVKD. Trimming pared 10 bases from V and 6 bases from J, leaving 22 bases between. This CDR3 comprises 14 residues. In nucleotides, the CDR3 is TGTGCCACAGTTACAGGGATTCATCAAACCGAGCAGTACTTC. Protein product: CATVTGIHQTEQYF.

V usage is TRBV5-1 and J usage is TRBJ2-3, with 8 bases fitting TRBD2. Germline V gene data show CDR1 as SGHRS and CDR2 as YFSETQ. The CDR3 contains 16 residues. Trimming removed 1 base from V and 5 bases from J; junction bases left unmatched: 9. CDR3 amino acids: CASSLSIGLAVDTQYF. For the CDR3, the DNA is TGCGCCAGCAGCTTGTCTATAGGACTAGCAGTAGATACGCAGTATTTT.

CDR3 residues: CAWSGGTGELFF. The DNA for the CDR3 is TGTGCCTGGAGTGGAGGCACCGGGGAGCTGTTTTTT. The J gene is TRBJ2-2, the V gene TRBV30; no firm D call. Germline CDR1 is GTSNPN and CDR2 is SVGIG (reference sequence). CDR3 length: 12 residues. Trimming left V 1 base short and J 4 bases short, with 4 bases between.

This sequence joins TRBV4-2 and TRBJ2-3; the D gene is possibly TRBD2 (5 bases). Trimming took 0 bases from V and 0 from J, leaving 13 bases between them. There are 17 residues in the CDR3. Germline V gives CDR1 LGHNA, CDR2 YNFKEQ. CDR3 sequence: CASSQDFPRLSTDTQYF. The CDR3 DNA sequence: TGTGCCAGCAGCCAAGATTTTCCGCGACTAAGCACAGATACGCAGTATTTT.

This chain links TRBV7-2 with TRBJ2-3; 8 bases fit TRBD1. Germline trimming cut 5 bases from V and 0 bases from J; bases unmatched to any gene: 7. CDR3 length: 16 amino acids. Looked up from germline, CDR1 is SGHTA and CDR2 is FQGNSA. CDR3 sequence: CASSPGQGISTDTQYF. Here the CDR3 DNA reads TGTGCCAGCAGCCCCGGACAGGGAATAAGCACAGATACGCAGTATTTT. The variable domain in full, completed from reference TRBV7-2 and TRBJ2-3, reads GAGVSQSPSNKVTEKGKDVELRCDPISGHTALYWYRQSLGQGLEFLIYFQGNSAPDKSGLPSDRFSAERTGGSVSTLTIQRTQQEDSAVYLCASSPGQGISTDTQYFGPGTRLTVL.

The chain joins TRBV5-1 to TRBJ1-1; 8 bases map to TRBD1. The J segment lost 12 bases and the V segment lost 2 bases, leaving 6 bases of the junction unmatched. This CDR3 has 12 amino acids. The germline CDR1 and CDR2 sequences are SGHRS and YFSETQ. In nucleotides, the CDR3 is TGCGCCAGCAGCTTAACTGGGACAGGACCTTTCTTT. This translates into CASSLTGTGPFF.

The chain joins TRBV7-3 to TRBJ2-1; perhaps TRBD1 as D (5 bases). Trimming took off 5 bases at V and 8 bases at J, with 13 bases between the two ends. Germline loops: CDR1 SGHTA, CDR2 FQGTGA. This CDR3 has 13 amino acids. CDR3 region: CASSQSSRDEQFF. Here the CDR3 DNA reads TGTGCCAGCAGCCAATCGTCCAGGGATGAGCAGTTCTTC.

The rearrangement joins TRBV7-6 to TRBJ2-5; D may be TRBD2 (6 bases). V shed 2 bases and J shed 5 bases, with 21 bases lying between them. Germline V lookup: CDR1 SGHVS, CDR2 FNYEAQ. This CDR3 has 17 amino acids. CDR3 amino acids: CASSLWRAWGERETQYF. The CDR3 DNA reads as TGTGCCAGCAGCTTATGGCGAGCCTGGGGGGAAAGGGAGACCCAGTACTTC.

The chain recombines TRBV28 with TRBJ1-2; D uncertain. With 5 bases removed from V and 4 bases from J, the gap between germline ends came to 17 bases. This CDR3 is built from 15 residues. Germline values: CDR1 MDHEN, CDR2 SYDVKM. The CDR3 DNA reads TGTGCCAGCAGTCTCCGACTGAGTCCTTTCTATGGCTACACCTTC. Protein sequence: CASSLRLSPFYGYTF.

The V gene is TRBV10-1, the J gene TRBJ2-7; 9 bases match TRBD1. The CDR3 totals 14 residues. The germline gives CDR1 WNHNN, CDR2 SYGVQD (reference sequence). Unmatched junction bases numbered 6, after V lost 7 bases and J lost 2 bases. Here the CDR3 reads CASTPGQGPYEQYF. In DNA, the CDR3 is TGCGCCAGCACCCCGGGACAGGGTCCCTACGAGCAGTACTTC.

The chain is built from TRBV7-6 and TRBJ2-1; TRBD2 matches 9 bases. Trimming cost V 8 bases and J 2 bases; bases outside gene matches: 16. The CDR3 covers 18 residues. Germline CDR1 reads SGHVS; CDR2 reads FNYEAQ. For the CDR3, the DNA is TGTGCCAGCTCTTTAAGCGGGAGGCCCTCATCCACCTACAATGAGCAGTTCTTC. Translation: CASSLSGRPSSTYNEQFF.

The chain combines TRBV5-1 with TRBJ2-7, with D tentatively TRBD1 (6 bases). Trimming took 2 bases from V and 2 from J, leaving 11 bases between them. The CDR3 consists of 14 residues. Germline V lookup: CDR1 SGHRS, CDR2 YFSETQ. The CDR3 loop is CASSLRGITYEQYF. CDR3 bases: TGCGCCAGCAGCTTAAGGGGGATTACCTACGAGCAGTACTTC.

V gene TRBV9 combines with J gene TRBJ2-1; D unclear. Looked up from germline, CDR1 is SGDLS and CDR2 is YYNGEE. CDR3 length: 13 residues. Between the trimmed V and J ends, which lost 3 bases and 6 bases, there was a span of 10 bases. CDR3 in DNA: TGTGCCAGCAGCGCGAGGTCGGGCAATGAGCAGTTCTTC. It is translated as CASSARSGNEQFF. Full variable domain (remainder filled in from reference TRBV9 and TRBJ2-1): DSGVTQTPKHLITATGQRVTLRCSPRSGDLSVYWYQQSLDQGLQFLIQYYNGEERAKGNILERFSAQQFPDLHSELNLSSLELGDSALYFCASSARSGNEQFFGPGTRLTVL.

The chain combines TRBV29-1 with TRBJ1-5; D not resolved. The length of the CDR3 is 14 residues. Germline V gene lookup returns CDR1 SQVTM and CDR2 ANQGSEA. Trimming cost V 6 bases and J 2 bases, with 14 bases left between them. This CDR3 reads CSVGGVGGNQPQHF. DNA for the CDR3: TGCAGCGTAGGTGGGGTCGGGGGCAATCAGCCCCAGCATTTT.

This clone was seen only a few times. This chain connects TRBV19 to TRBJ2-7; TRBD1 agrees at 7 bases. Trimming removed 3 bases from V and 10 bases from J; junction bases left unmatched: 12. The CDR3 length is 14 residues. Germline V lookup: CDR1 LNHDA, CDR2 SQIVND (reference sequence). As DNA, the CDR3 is TGTGCCAGTAGTATCGGGGACAGCACCCAAAGCCAGTACTTC. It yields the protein CASSIGDSTQSQYF.

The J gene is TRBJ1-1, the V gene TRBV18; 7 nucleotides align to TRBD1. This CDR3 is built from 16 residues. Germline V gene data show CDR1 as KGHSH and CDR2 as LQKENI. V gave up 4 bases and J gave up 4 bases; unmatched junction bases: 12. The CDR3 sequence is CASSRPGTASATEAFF. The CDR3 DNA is TGTGCCAGCTCACGACCCGGGACAGCCAGTGCCACTGAAGCTTTCTTT.

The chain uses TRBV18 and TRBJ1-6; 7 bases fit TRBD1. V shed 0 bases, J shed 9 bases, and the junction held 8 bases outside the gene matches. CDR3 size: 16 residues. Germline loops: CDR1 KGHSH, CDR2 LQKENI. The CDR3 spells CASSPPGGEWGSPLHF. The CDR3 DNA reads TGTGCCAGCTCACCACCAGGGGGCGAATGGGGTTCACCCCTCCACTTT.

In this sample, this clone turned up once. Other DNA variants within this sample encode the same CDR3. The CDR3 nucleotides are TGTGCCAGCAGCCTGGGACTAGCGGGAGGCTACGAGCAGTACTTC. It translates to CASSLGLAGGYEQYF. The chain recombines TRBV11-2 with TRBJ2-7, with 15 bases fitting TRBD2. Trimming at V came to 5 bases and at J to 3 bases, leaving 2 bases not matched to a gene. The V gene's germline CDR1 is SGHAT and CDR2 FQNNGV. The CDR3 is 15 amino acids.

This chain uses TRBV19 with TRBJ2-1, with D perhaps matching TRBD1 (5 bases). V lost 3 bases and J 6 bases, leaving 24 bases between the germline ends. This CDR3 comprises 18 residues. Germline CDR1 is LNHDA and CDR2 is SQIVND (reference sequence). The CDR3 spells CASSIVVGRQTGRNEQFF. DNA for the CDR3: TGTGCCAGTAGTATTGTTGTAGGGCGACAAACAGGCCGCAATGAGCAGTTCTTC. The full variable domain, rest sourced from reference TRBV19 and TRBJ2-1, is DGGITQSPKYLFRKEGQNVTLSCEQNLNHDAMYWYRQDPGQGLRLIYYSQIVNDFQKGDIAEGYSVSREKKESFPLTVTSAQKNPTAFYLCASSIVVGRQTGRNEQFFGPGTRLTVL.

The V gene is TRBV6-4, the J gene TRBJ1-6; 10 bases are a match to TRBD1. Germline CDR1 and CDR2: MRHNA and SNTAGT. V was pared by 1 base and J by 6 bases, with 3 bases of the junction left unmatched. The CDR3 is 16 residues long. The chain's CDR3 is CASSDLRQGANSPLHF. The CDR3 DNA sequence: TGTGCCAGCAGTGACTTGCGACAGGGGGCTAATTCACCCCTCCACTTT.

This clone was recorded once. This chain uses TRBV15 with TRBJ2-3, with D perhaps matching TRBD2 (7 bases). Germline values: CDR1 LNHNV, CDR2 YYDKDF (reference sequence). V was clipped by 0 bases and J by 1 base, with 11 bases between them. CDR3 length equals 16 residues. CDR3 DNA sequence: TGTGCCACCAGCAGAGAAACAGGGAGGGGCACAGATACGCAGTATTTT. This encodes CATSRETGRGTDTQYF.

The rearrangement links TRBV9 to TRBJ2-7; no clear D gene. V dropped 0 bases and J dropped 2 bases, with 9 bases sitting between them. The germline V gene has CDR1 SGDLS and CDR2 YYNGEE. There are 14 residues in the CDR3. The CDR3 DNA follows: TGTGCCAGCAGCGTAGATTACGAGCCCTACGAGCAGTACTTC. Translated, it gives CASSVDYEPYEQYF.

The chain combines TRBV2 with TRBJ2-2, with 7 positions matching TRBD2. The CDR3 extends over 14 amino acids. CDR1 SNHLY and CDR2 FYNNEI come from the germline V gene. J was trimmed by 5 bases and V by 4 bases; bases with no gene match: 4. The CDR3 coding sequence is TGTGCCAGCAGTGGCGGGAGTTATACCGGGGAGCTGTTTTTT. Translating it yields CASSGGSYTGELFF.

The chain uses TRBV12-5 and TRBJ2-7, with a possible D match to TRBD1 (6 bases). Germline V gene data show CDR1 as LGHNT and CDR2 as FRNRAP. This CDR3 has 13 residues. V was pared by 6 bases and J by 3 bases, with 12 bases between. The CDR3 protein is CASGSTGHYEQYF. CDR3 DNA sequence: TGTGCTAGTGGCTCGACAGGCCACTACGAGCAGTACTTC.

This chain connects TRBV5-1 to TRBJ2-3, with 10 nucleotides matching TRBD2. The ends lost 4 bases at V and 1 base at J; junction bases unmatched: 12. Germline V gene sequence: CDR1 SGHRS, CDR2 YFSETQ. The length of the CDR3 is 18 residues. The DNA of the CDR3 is TGCGCCAGCAGCCTCGGTTTAAGCGGGAGGGCCGGCACAGATACGCAGTATTTT. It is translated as CASSLGLSGRAGTDTQYF. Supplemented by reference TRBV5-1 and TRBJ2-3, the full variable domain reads KAGVTQTPRYLIKTRGQQVTLSCSPISGHRSVSWYQQTPGQGLQFLFEYFSETQRNKGNFPGRFSGRQFSNSRSEMNVSTLELGDSALYLCASSLGLSGRAGTDTQYFGPGTRLTVL.

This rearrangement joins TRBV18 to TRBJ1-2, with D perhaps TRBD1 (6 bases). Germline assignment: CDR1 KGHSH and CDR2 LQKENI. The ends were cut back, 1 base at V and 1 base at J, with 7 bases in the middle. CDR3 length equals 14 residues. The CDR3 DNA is TGTGCCAGCTCACCACAACAGGGTAACTATGGCTACACCTTC. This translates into CASSPQQGNYGYTF.

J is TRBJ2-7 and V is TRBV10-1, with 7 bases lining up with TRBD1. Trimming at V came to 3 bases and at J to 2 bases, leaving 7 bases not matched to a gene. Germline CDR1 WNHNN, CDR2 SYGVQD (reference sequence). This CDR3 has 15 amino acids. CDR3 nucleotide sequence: TGCGCCAGCAGTGACCAGACAGGGTTCCCCTACGAGCAGTACTTC. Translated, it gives CASSDQTGFPYEQYF.

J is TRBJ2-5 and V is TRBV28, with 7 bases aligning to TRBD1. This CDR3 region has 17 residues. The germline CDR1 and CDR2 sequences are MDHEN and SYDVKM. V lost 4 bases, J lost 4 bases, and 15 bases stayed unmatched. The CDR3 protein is CASSSWGQPKSRETQYF. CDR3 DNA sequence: TGTGCCAGCAGTTCCTGGGGACAGCCCAAATCCCGAGAGACCCAGTACTTC.

For the CDR3, the DNA is TGTGCCAGCAGCTTACTTGACAGGGGGTACGAGCAGTACTTC. It specifies CASSLLDRGYEQYF. The chain carries TRBV7-2 and TRBJ2-7, with TRBD1 matching over 9 bases. V dropped 2 bases and J dropped 4; count of bases not matched to a gene: 3. From germline, CDR1 is SGHTA and CDR2 FQGNSA. The CDR3 length is 14 residues.

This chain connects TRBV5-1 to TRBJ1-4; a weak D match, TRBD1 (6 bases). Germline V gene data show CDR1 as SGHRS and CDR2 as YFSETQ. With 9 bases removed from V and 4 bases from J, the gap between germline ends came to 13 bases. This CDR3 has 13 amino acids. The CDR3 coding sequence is TGCGCCACTGCCAGGGGCCTTAATGAAAAACTGTTTTTT. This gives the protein CATARGLNEKLFF.

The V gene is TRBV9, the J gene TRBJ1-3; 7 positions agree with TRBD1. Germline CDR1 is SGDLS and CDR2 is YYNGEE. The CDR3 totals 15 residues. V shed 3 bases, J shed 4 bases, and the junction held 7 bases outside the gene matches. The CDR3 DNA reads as TGTGCCAGCAGCGCACAGGGGCTCTCGGGAAACACCATATATTTT. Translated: CASSAQGLSGNTIYF.